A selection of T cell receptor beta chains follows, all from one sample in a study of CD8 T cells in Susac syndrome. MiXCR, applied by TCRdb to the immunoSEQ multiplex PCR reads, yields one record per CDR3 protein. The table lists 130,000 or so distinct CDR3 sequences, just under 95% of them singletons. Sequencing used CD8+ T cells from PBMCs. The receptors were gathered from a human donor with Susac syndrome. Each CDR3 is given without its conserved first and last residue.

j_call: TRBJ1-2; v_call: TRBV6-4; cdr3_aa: VRTGRNYGYT
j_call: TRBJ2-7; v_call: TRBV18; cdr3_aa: ASSPRGHPYEQY
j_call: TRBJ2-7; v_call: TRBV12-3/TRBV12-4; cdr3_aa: ASNPSWGPSYEQY
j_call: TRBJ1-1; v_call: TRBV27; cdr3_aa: ASSQGGGANTEAF
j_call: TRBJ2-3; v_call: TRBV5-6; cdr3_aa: ASSRKKTRLY
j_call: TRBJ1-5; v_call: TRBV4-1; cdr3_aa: ASSQDRRPSQPQH
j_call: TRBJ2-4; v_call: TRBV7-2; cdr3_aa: ASSLAQLGNPIQY
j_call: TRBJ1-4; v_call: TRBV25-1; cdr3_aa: ASSEGRTNEKLF
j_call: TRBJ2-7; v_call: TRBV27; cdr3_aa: ASSLNGGPTYEQY
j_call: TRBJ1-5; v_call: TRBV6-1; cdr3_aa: ASTTGGSGQPQH
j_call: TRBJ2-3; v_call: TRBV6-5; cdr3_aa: ASIPLAGGTTDTQY
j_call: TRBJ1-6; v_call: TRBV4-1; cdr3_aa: ASLGTGGRSLH
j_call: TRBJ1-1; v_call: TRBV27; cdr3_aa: ASSLSGGLDTEAF
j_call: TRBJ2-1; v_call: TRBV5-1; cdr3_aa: ASSLTGAPGVNEQF
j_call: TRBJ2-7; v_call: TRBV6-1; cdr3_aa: ASSATSYEQY
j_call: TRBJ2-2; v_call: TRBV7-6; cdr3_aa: ASSLGAGLPPGELF
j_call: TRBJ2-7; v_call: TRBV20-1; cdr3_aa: SARGTDVTYEQY
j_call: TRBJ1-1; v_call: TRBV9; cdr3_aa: ASSVGQGPKAF
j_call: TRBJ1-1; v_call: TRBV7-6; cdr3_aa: ASSPPGWDEAF
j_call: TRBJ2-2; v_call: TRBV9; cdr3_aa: ASSARQGAAGELF
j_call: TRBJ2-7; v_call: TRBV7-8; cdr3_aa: ASSLRDRGIYEQY
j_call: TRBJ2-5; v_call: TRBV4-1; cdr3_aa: ASSQVAGGYETQY
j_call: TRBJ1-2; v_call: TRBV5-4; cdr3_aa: ASNPRGQGGYGYT
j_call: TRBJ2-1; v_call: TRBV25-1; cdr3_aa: ASSGRGGYNEQF
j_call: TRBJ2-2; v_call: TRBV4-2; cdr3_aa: ASSQEQGGRPGELF
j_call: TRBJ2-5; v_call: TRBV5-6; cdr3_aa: ASSFRKGYQETQY
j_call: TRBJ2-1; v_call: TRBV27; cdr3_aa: ASSEGLAMDEQF
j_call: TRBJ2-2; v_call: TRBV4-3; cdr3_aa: ASSQDRTINTGELF
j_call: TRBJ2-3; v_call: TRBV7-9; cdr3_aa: ASIPLGGTDTQY
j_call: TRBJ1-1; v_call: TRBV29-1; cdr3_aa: SVEDRTQGYTEAF
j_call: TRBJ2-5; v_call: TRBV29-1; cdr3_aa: SVQGAAGPNKETQY
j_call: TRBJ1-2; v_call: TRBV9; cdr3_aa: ASSVGGASYGYT
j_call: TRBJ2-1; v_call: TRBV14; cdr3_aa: ASSHPGTGREQF
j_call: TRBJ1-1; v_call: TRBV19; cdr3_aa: ASSSQGPTEAF
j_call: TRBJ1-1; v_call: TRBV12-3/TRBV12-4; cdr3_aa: ASSPPRMANTEAF
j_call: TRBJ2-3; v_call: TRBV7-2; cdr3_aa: ASQWVESGTDTQY
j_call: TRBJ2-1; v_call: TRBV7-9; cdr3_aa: ASNELENEQF
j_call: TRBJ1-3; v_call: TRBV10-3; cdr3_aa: AIRDRDSGNTIY
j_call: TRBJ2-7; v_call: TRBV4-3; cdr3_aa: ASSQWTGGMGEQY
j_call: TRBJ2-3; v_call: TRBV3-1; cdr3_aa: ASSSSGLAYGDTQY
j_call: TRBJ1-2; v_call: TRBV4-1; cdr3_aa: ASSQRQGPNYGYT
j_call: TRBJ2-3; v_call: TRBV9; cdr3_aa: ASSQGDTDTQY
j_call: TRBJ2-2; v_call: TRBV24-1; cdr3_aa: ATSGSGGAGNTGELF
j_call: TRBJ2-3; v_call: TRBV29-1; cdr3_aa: SVEERANSGDTQY
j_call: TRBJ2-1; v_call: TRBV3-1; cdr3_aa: ASSQDRIGMIYNEQF
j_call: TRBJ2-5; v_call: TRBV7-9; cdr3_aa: ASSFSRTGAKEAQY
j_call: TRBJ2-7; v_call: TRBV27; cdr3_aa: ASRGRSYEQY
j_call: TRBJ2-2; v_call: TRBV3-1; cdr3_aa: ASSQSVGNTGELF
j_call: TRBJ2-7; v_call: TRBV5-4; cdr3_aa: ASSFGAVSYEQY
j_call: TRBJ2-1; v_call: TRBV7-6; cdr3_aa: ASSTSGGDNEQF
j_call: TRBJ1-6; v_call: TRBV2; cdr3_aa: ASPREDNSPLH
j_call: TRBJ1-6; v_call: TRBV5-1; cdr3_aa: ASSLEGIGSPLH
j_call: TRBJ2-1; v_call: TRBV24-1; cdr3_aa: ATSDTDSKGANYNEQF
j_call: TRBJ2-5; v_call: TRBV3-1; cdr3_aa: ASSPRRAGARREETQY
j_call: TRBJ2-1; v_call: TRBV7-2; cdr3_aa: ASSPPTGSSYNEQF
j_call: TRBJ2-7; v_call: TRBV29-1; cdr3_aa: SVVEDSRAYEQY
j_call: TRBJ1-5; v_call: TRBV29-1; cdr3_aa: SVSGGDQPQH
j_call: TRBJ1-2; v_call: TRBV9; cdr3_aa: ASSGPGWQIRNGYT
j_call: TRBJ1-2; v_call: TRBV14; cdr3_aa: ASSLQGGRGGYT
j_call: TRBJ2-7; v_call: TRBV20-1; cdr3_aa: SVTSRRGVYEQY